This T cell receptor beta chain was identified during a study of blood T cell repertoires in COVID-19. The method was immunoSEQ multiplex PCR; TCRdb's version includes in-frame clones alone and lacks a portion of them. The table includes around 230,000 clones, less than 90% detected once. The CDR3 totals 15 residues. Per the germline V gene, CDR1 is SGHRS and CDR2 is YFSETQ. V shed 5 bases, J shed 4 bases, and the junction held 8 bases outside the gene matches. The sequenced material came from PBMCs or T cells enriched from blood (not recorded which). The chain links TRBV5-1 to TRBJ2-2; 7 bases map to TRBD1. This receptor was identified in a woman aged 25 to 39 who had recovered from COVID-19. The DNA of the CDR3 is TGCGCCAGCAGGCCGGGACAGAACTTCACCGGGGAGCTGTTTTTT. This gives the protein CASRPGQNFTGELFF.